These 17 T cell receptor beta chains were all obtained from the same sample, sequenced in a study of blood T cell repertoires in COVID-19. Generated by immunoSEQ multiplex PCR, the TCRdb table keeps only in-frame clones and is missing some. The table shows approximately 120,000 clones, with 80% to 85% occurring only once. Sequences were obtained from PBMCs or T cells enriched from blood (not recorded which). Receptors were obtained from a man under 40 who had recovered from COVID-19.

The chain couples TRBV7-8 to TRBJ1-1, with TRBD1 identical over 7 bases. J lost 0 bases, V lost 5 bases, and 9 bases had no gene match. The CDR3 runs to 16 residues. Germline V lookup: CDR1 SGHVS, CDR2 FQNEAQ. CDR3 nucleotides: TGTGCCAGCAGCCCGCGAGGGGGACAGATGAACACTGAAGCTTTCTTT. As protein: CASSPRGGQMNTEAFF.

V is TRBV9 and J is TRBJ1-1; 9 nucleotides agree with TRBD1. This CDR3 is 15 amino acids long. Unmatched junction bases numbered 4, after V lost 0 bases and J lost 4 bases. Germline V gives CDR1 SGDLS, CDR2 YYNGEE. The CDR3 nucleotides read TGTGCCAGCAGCGTAGAGGGGACAGGGACCACTGAAGCTTTCTTT. Residues: CASSVEGTGTTEAFF.

The chain employs TRBV6-5 and TRBJ2-7; the match to TRBD2 covers 12 bases. J gave up 0 bases and V 4 bases, and 4 bases lay outside the gene matches. Germline-derived CDR1 and CDR2 are MNHEY and SVGAGI. The length of the CDR3 is 16 residues. CDR3 in DNA: TGTGCCAGCAGTTTAGGGACTAGCGGGTACTCCTACGAGCAGTACTTC. The encoded protein is CASSLGTSGYSYEQYF.

This clone was picked up one time. The chain links TRBV27 to TRBJ2-7; 7 bases fit TRBD1. Germline CDR1 and CDR2: MNHEY and SMNVEV (reference sequence). CDR3 length: 13 amino acids. The V segment lost 6 bases and the J segment 6 bases; nucleotides outside the gene matches: 8. Written as DNA, the CDR3 is TGTGCCAGCAGGATACGGACAGGATCCGAGCAGTACTTC. Residues: CASRIRTGSEQYF.

This chain's CDR3 is CASSPPPGTGYGYTF. The CDR3 bases are TGTGCCAGCTCACCACCTCCAGGGACAGGGTATGGCTACACCTTC. The chain joins TRBV18 to TRBJ1-2; 9 nucleotides line up with TRBD1. Germline CDR1 and CDR2: KGHSH and LQKENI. The length of the CDR3 is 15 residues. Losses at the gene ends were 0 bases for V and 5 bases for J; bases not matched to a gene: 4.

The chain carries TRBV15 and TRBJ2-7; TRBD2 is a possible D gene (5 bases). V was shortened by 0 bases and J by 6 bases, with 15 bases between the two germline ends. CDR1 is LNHNV and CDR2 is YYDKDF in the germline V gene (reference sequence). CDR3 length: 15 residues. The CDR3 coding sequence is TGTGCCACCAGCAGAGATCTTCGGGAAGTAGGCGAGCAGTACGTC. Translation gives CATSRDLREVGEQYV.

The chain has TRBV10-2 and TRBJ1-1; a possible D gene is TRBD1 (6 bases). V was shortened by 5 bases and J by 0 bases, with 16 bases between the two germline ends. The CDR3 extends over 16 amino acids. CDR1 and CDR2 (germline): WSHSY, SAAADI. CDR3 amino acids: CASSPRNRALNTEAFF. The DNA of the CDR3 is TGCGCCAGCAGTCCCCGTAACAGGGCCTTGAACACTGAAGCTTTCTTT.

This clone appeared once. The V and J genes are TRBV9 and TRBJ2-2, with 7 bases that match TRBD1. Germline assignment: CDR1 SGDLS and CDR2 YYNGEE. The CDR3 has 13 residues. After removal of 3 bases from V and 7 bases from J, the junction contained 3 bases not matched to a gene. CDR3 amino acids: CASSAPGGGELFF. The CDR3 DNA is TGTGCCAGCAGCGCCCCAGGGGGCGGGGAGCTGTTTTTT.

The CDR3 DNA is TGTGCCAGCAGTTTAAAGGGGCACAAAAATCAGCCCCAGCATTTT. Its protein is CASSLKGHKNQPQHF. The V gene is TRBV28, the J gene TRBJ1-5, with D maybe TRBD1 (5 bases). CDR1 MDHEN and CDR2 SYDVKM come from the germline V gene. V gave up 2 bases and J gave up 4 bases, with 12 bases separating them. The CDR3 covers 15 residues.

V is TRBV5-1 and J is TRBJ1-3, with 7 bases matching TRBD1. The ends lost 4 bases at V and 0 bases at J; junction bases unmatched: 7. CDR3 length equals 16 residues. Germline V gene data show CDR1 as SGHRS and CDR2 as YFSETQ. The CDR3 protein is CASSDPGQNSGNTIYF. The CDR3 DNA reads as TGCGCCAGCAGCGACCCGGGACAGAACTCTGGAAACACCATATATTTT.

This sequence joins TRBV27 and TRBJ1-2, with 7 bases fitting TRBD1. Germline CDR1 and CDR2: MNHEY and SMNVEV (reference sequence). The CDR3 extends over 14 amino acids. Trimming cost V 8 bases and J 4 bases; bases outside gene matches: 10. The CDR3 coding sequence is TGTGCCAGCCGGGACAGAATGGACCTCTATGGCTACACCTTC. This gives the protein CASRDRMDLYGYTF.

The chain couples TRBV10-3 to TRBJ2-2; no firm D call. Per the germline V gene, CDR1 is ENHRY and CDR2 is SYGVKD. V dropped 2 bases and J dropped 5 bases, with 9 bases sitting between them. This CDR3 spans 14 amino acids. CDR3 protein: CAISEVAETGELFF. The CDR3 bases are TGTGCCATCAGTGAGGTTGCCGAGACCGGGGAGCTGTTTTTT.

The V gene is TRBV29-1, the J gene TRBJ2-7; D is unclear. The CDR3 contains 12 residues. V lost 0 bases, J lost 9 bases, and 12 bases lay in between. Germline V lookup: CDR1 SQVTM, CDR2 ANQGSEA. CDR3 residues: CSVEEGLGGQYF. As DNA, the CDR3 is TGCAGCGTTGAAGAAGGTCTAGGCGGGCAGTACTTC.

The chain employs TRBV27 and TRBJ2-7; D unresolved. The CDR3 contains 14 residues. Germline loops: CDR1 MNHEY, CDR2 SMNVEV (reference sequence). Trimming took off 0 bases at V and 2 bases at J, with 8 bases between the two ends. The CDR3 is CASSLSSSAYEQYF. CDR3 DNA sequence: TGTGCCAGCAGTTTATCGTCCAGCGCCTACGAGCAGTACTTC.

This clone was counted only a few times. This sequence joins TRBV5-1 and TRBJ2-3, with a tentative D call TRBD1 (8 bases). Germline-derived CDR1 and CDR2 are SGHRS and YFSETQ. The CDR3 has 16 residues. The V gene lost 6 bases and the J gene lost 3 bases, with 20 bases spanning the gap. The CDR3 DNA reads TGCGCCAGCAAAAACAGGGGGAGCGGGATAACAGATACGCAGTATTTT. It yields the protein CASKNRGSGITDTQYF.

The rearrangement links TRBV29-1 to TRBJ2-5; D is unclear. The CDR3 runs to 10 residues. Between the trimmed V and J ends, which lost 3 bases and 5 bases, there was a span of 4 bases. The germline V gene has CDR1 SQVTM and CDR2 ANQGSEA. In DNA form, the CDR3 reads TGCAGCGTTGACGAGGAGACCCAGTACTTC. Translating it yields CSVDEETQYF.

This chain links TRBV28 with TRBJ2-2; 8 bases line up with TRBD1. This CDR3 contains 15 residues. The germline gives CDR1 MDHEN, CDR2 SYDVKM. V lost 6 bases and J lost 5; bases outside the gene matches: 8. CDR3 nucleotides: TGTGCCAGCAGACCCGGACAGGGAGTAACCGGGGAGCTGTTTTTT. The encoded protein is CASRPGQGVTGELFF.